A selection of T cell receptor beta chains follows, all from one sample in a study of T cell responses to AZD1222 COVID-19 vaccine. Using immunoSEQ multiplex PCR, the repertoire was profiled, and TCRdb retains in-frame clones only, with some absent. The sample holds roughly 120,000 clones, around 84% seen once. The sample in question was peripheral blood, obtained 28 days after the second AZD1222 dose. The receptors come from an adult who received the AZD1222 COVID-19 vaccine. Each CDR3 is given with its conserved first and last residue. Fields, in order: CDR3 DNA, CDR3 protein, J gene, D gene, V gene, clone size, CDR3 length. A D gene is named only where the DNA matches it firmly. Expanded clones are given a class, and other clones once, few, many or no size at all.

CDR3nt: TGTGCCAGCAGGGCTAGCGGTTACGAGCAGTACTTC; CDR3aa: CASRASGYEQYF; j_gene: TRBJ2-7; d_gene: TRBD2; v_gene: TRBV7-2; abundance: once; len: 12
CDR3nt: TGTGCCAGTAGTTACCGGGACAGGGCTTCTGGAAACACCATATATTTT; CDR3aa: CASSYRDRASGNTIYF; j_gene: TRBJ1-3; d_gene: TRBD1; v_gene: TRBV19; abundance: -; len: 16
CDR3nt: TGTGCCAGTAGTTCGGACAGGGGATCGTCCCAGCATTTT; CDR3aa: CASSSDRGSSQHF; j_gene: TRBJ1-5; d_gene: TRBD1; v_gene: TRBV19; abundance: -; len: 13
CDR3nt: TGTGCCAGCAGTTTAGGGACAGGGGGGGGTGGCTACACCTTC; CDR3aa: CASSLGTGGGGYTF; j_gene: TRBJ1-2; d_gene: TRBD1; v_gene: TRBV28; abundance: -; len: 14
CDR3nt: TGTGCCAGCAGCCAGACAGGGGCCGGTGAAGGCTACACCTTC; CDR3aa: CASSQTGAGEGYTF; j_gene: TRBJ1-2; d_gene: TRBD1; v_gene: TRBV28; abundance: -; len: 14
CDR3nt: TGTGCCAGCAGTTATTCCGGGACAGGGGCCCACGAGCAGTACTTC; CDR3aa: CASSYSGTGAHEQYF; j_gene: TRBJ2-7; d_gene: TRBD1; v_gene: TRBV6-5; abundance: -; len: 15
CDR3nt: TGTGCCTACCCCGGCACGTTCGGCGAAGAGACCCAGTACTTC; CDR3aa: CAYPGTFGEETQYF; j_gene: TRBJ2-5; d_gene: -; v_gene: TRBV6-5; abundance: -; len: 14
CDR3nt: TGTGCCAGCAGCTTACTGACAGGGACCGAAGCTTTCTTT; CDR3aa: CASSLLTGTEAFF; j_gene: TRBJ1-1; d_gene: TRBD1; v_gene: TRBV11-3; abundance: -; len: 13
CDR3nt: TGTGCCAGCAGCCGTCGTGGGGTTGGGACAGATACGCAGTATTTT; CDR3aa: CASSRRGVGTDTQYF; j_gene: TRBJ2-3; d_gene: -; v_gene: TRBV7-9; abundance: -; len: 15
CDR3nt: TGTGCCAGCAGCTTAGAGGACAGGGGGGCTTTCTTT; CDR3aa: CASSLEDRGAFF; j_gene: TRBJ1-1; d_gene: TRBD1; v_gene: TRBV7-9; abundance: -; len: 12
CDR3nt: TGTGCCAGCAGCTTACAATCGAACACTGAAGCTTTCTTT; CDR3aa: CASSLQSNTEAFF; j_gene: TRBJ1-1; d_gene: -; v_gene: TRBV7-9; abundance: -; len: 13
CDR3nt: TGTGCCAGCAGTAGTACAGGGGCTCAGCCCCAGCATTTT; CDR3aa: CASSSTGAQPQHF; j_gene: TRBJ1-5; d_gene: TRBD1; v_gene: TRBV27; abundance: -; len: 13
CDR3nt: TGTGCCAGCAGTTTGGGTCAGGGGGCTTCTGAAGCTTTCTTT; CDR3aa: CASSLGQGASEAFF; j_gene: TRBJ1-1; d_gene: TRBD1; v_gene: TRBV28; abundance: -; len: 14
CDR3nt: TGTGCCAGCAGCCCAGGAGGGGCTTTTGGTTCAGATACGCAGTATTTT; CDR3aa: CASSPGGAFGSDTQYF; j_gene: TRBJ2-3; d_gene: -; v_gene: TRBV7-9; abundance: -; len: 16
CDR3nt: TGTGCCAGCAGCTGGGGACAGAATCAGCCCCAGCATTTT; CDR3aa: CASSWGQNQPQHF; j_gene: TRBJ1-5; d_gene: TRBD1; v_gene: TRBV7-9; abundance: -; len: 13
CDR3nt: TGTGCCAGCTCACCCAGGGGCCTGGACACTGAAGCTTTCTTT; CDR3aa: CASSPRGLDTEAFF; j_gene: TRBJ1-1; d_gene: -; v_gene: TRBV18; abundance: -; len: 14
CDR3nt: TGTGCCAGCAGCTCCAGGGGAGGGGCGGTCTACAATGAGCAGTTCTTC; CDR3aa: CASSSRGGAVYNEQFF; j_gene: TRBJ2-1; d_gene: -; v_gene: TRBV7-2; abundance: -; len: 16
CDR3nt: TGTGCCAGCACCGTACAGGGCGGTCACACCGGGGAGCTGTTTTTT; CDR3aa: CASTVQGGHTGELFF; j_gene: TRBJ2-2; d_gene: -; v_gene: TRBV7-9; abundance: -; len: 15
CDR3nt: TGTGCCAGTAGTATAGCCAGGAACACCGGGGAGCTGTTTTTT; CDR3aa: CASSIARNTGELFF; j_gene: TRBJ2-2; d_gene: -; v_gene: TRBV19; abundance: -; len: 14
CDR3nt: TGTGCCAGCAGCTTGGGTGGGTCCGCCTACGAGCAGTACTTC; CDR3aa: CASSLGGSAYEQYF; j_gene: TRBJ2-7; d_gene: -; v_gene: TRBV5-6; abundance: -; len: 14
CDR3nt: TGTGCCAGCAGCCCGGGGTTCGCAGCTTACGAGCAGTACTTC; CDR3aa: CASSPGFAAYEQYF; j_gene: TRBJ2-7; d_gene: -; v_gene: TRBV5-5; abundance: once; len: 14
CDR3nt: TGCGCCAGCAGCTTGAGTACGGGACGATATGGCTACACCTTC; CDR3aa: CASSLSTGRYGYTF; j_gene: TRBJ1-2; d_gene: -; v_gene: TRBV5-1; abundance: once; len: 14
CDR3nt: TGTGCCAGCAGCTTGGGGCTAGCGGGGGCGAACACCGGGGAGCTGTTTTTT; CDR3aa: CASSLGLAGANTGELFF; j_gene: TRBJ2-2; d_gene: TRBD2; v_gene: TRBV7-8; abundance: -; len: 17
CDR3nt: TGTGCCAGTAGTATTACCCGGAATACCTACGAGCAGTACTTC; CDR3aa: CASSITRNTYEQYF; j_gene: TRBJ2-7; d_gene: -; v_gene: TRBV19; abundance: -; len: 14
CDR3nt: TGTGCCAGCAGTTTATACGGGAATGGGGGGGTTGCCGGTAATTCACCCCTCCACTTT; CDR3aa: CASSLYGNGGVAGNSPLHF; j_gene: TRBJ1-6; d_gene: -; v_gene: TRBV27; abundance: -; len: 19
CDR3nt: TGTGCCAGCAGTTTATTAACGGGACAGGGTACCTACGAGCAGTACTTC; CDR3aa: CASSLLTGQGTYEQYF; j_gene: TRBJ2-7; d_gene: TRBD1; v_gene: TRBV28; abundance: -; len: 16
CDR3nt: TGTGCCAGCAGCCACCGGGAGGGGGAGCTGTTTTTT; CDR3aa: CASSHREGELFF; j_gene: TRBJ2-2; d_gene: -; v_gene: TRBV12-3/TRBV12-4; abundance: -; len: 12
CDR3nt: TGCGCCAGCAGCCGAAGTTGGGTCCGGTTCCGTGGCTACACCTTC; CDR3aa: CASSRSWVRFRGYTF; j_gene: TRBJ1-2; d_gene: -; v_gene: TRBV4-1; abundance: -; len: 15
CDR3nt: TGTGCCAGCAGTAAATTAGCGGGAGTAATCTACAATGAGCAGTTCTTC; CDR3aa: CASSKLAGVIYNEQFF; j_gene: TRBJ2-1; d_gene: TRBD2; v_gene: TRBV27; abundance: -; len: 16
CDR3nt: TGTGCCAGCAGCTTAATCTCCTTCGGAGCGGGAGGGCCTTGGGATACGCAGTATTTT; CDR3aa: CASSLISFGAGGPWDTQYF; j_gene: TRBJ2-3; d_gene: TRBD2; v_gene: TRBV7-3; abundance: -; len: 19
CDR3nt: TGTGCCAGTAGTCAGCAGGCGGAAACCGGTACGCAGTATTTT; CDR3aa: CASSQQAETGTQYF; j_gene: TRBJ2-3; d_gene: -; v_gene: TRBV19; abundance: -; len: 14
CDR3nt: TGCGCCAGCACTTTACAGCCCAACTATGGCTACACCTTC; CDR3aa: CASTLQPNYGYTF; j_gene: TRBJ1-2; d_gene: -; v_gene: TRBV5-1; abundance: -; len: 13
CDR3nt: TGTGCCAGCAGCACGGACAGGCCTCGGGACACCATATATTTT; CDR3aa: CASSTDRPRDTIYF; j_gene: TRBJ1-3; d_gene: TRBD1; v_gene: TRBV28; abundance: -; len: 14
CDR3nt: TGTGCCAGCAGCGTAGGGGGGGACACAGATACGCAGTATTTT; CDR3aa: CASSVGGDTDTQYF; j_gene: TRBJ2-3; d_gene: -; v_gene: TRBV9; abundance: -; len: 14
CDR3nt: TGTGCCAGCTCACCACAGTCCCGACACCCCAATCAGCCCCAGCATTTT; CDR3aa: CASSPQSRHPNQPQHF; j_gene: TRBJ1-5; d_gene: -; v_gene: TRBV18; abundance: -; len: 16
CDR3nt: TGTGCCATCAGTGAGGGACCTACCCCTTACGAGCAGTACTTC; CDR3aa: CAISEGPTPYEQYF; j_gene: TRBJ2-7; d_gene: -; v_gene: TRBV10-3; abundance: -; len: 14
CDR3nt: TGCAGCGTTGCTGTAACAGAAGATAACTACGAGCAGTACTTC; CDR3aa: CSVAVTEDNYEQYF; j_gene: TRBJ2-7; d_gene: -; v_gene: TRBV29-1; abundance: -; len: 14
CDR3nt: TGCAGTGCTAGTACGGGACAGAGAATAGCTAATGAAAAACTGTTTTTT; CDR3aa: CSASTGQRIANEKLFF; j_gene: TRBJ1-4; d_gene: TRBD1; v_gene: TRBV20-1; abundance: -; len: 16
CDR3nt: TGTGCCAGCAGTTTATTTTGGGGAAATGGAAACACCATATATTTT; CDR3aa: CASSLFWGNGNTIYF; j_gene: TRBJ1-3; d_gene: -; v_gene: TRBV27; abundance: -; len: 15
CDR3nt: TGTGCCAGCAGCTTTCAGGATACCGAGCAGTACTTC; CDR3aa: CASSFQDTEQYF; j_gene: TRBJ2-7; d_gene: -; v_gene: TRBV7-9; abundance: -; len: 12
CDR3nt: TGTGCCAGCAGGATCGGGACAGGGGAACACTATGGCTACACCTTC; CDR3aa: CASRIGTGEHYGYTF; j_gene: TRBJ1-2; d_gene: TRBD1; v_gene: TRBV5-6; abundance: -; len: 15
CDR3nt: TGTGCCGAGGGGGCAGGCAACTATGGCTACACCTTC; CDR3aa: CAEGAGNYGYTF; j_gene: TRBJ1-2; d_gene: TRBD1; v_gene: TRBV28; abundance: -; len: 12
CDR3nt: TGTGCCAGCAGTACAACATCAACGGGTGGCTACACCTTC; CDR3aa: CASSTTSTGGYTF; j_gene: TRBJ1-2; d_gene: -; v_gene: TRBV28; abundance: many; len: 13